This TCR beta chain is from a study of T cell responses to AZD1222 COVID-19 vaccine. Study context: It was second doses at about 4 or about 12 weeks that were pooled. Study-wide results and limits: Across the whole spike, CD4 TCRs peaked at regions 160-218 and 743-854. It was only after the peak T cell response that any repertoires were sampled. Regions left unmutated in variants are reportedly the target of nearly half of spike-specific TCRs.

The germline V and J ends were trimmed by 2 bases and 6 bases, with 15 bases remaining between them. Germline V gives CDR1 SGHDT, CDR2 YYEEEE. The CDR3 totals 14 residues. To note about this clone: What it binds is unknown.

Assay used: immunoSEQ multiplex PCR; TCRdb lists only in-frame clones, some missing. Among 95,000 to 100,000 clones listed, roughly 86% were seen once. The clonotype comes from an adult in good health. Specimen: peripheral blood, collected on day 0 of AZD1222 vaccination. This rearrangement joins TRBV5-6 to TRBJ2-7, with D maybe TRBD2 (6 bases). The CDR3 DNA reads TGTGCCAGCAGCTTCCGTGGAGGGGCCGGCGAGCAGTACTTC. This sequence encodes CASSFRGGAGEQYF.